A single sample is the source of the 8 T cell receptor beta chains below, sequenced in a study of vaccination and CD4 T cells after COVID-19. Treatment described: 10-day PBMC culture with coronavirus spike peptide pools or control peptides (ViraFEST assay). CD4+ T cells that came from the unexposed donor were collected before the COVID-19 pandemic (2011-2018). Sequenced with the Oncomine TCR Beta short-read assay was DNA taken from cultured CD4+ T cells. TCRdb re-called the PCR reads with MiXCR, one entry per CDR3 protein. The repertoire includes around 8,000 distinct CDR3 sequences, around 48% of them detected once, and roughly 17% sits in the top ten. No antigens are known for them. Sequencing input: CD4+ T cells from blood, cultured in vitro. Receptors were obtained from a human donor in good health.

This clonotype was seen more than once but under ten times. This chain connects TRBV20-1 to TRBJ2-3; 9 bases align to TRBD2. The V gene end was trimmed by 6 bases and the J gene end by 2 bases; junction bases not matched to a gene: 6. Germline-derived CDR1 and CDR2 are DFQATT and SNEGSKA (reference sequence). This CDR3 spans 14 amino acids. CDR3 in amino acids: CSAWTSENTDTQYF. The CDR3 DNA follows: TGCAGTGCCTGGACTAGCGAAAACACAGATACGCAGTATTTT.

This clonotype was seen more than once but under ten times. The chain uses TRBV7-9 and TRBJ1-2; no firm D call. The CDR3 loop spans 12 amino acids. The germline gives CDR1 SEHNR, CDR2 FQNEAQ (reference sequence). V lost 3 bases, J lost 3 bases, and 5 bases lay in between. The CDR3 bases are TGTGCCAGCAGCTTGAGAGACTATGGCTACACCTTC. Translation: CASSLRDYGYTF.

This clonotype was seen only a few times. The chain combines TRBV20-1 with TRBJ1-1; 8 nucleotides align to TRBD1. The CDR3 sequence is 14 residues long. Germline V gene sequence: CDR1 DFQATT, CDR2 SNEGSKA (reference sequence). Trimming at V came to 6 bases and at J to 0 bases, leaving 6 bases not matched to a gene. DNA for the CDR3: TGCAGTGCCCGCCAGGGGGCCATGAACACTGAAGCTTTCTTT. It is translated as CSARQGAMNTEAFF.

The chain joins TRBV12-3 or TRBV12-4 to TRBJ2-7, with D hard to call. The CDR3 runs 12 residues. Trimming removed 9 bases from V and 0 bases from J, with 9 bases in between. CDR3 loop: CASKGRSYEQYF. CDR3 bases: TGTGCCAGTAAAGGTCGCTCCTACGAGCAGTACTTC.

This clonotype has a handful of counts. The rearrangement joins TRBV20-1 to TRBJ1-1; D may be TRBD1 (6 bases). The germline gives CDR1 DFQATT, CDR2 SNEGSKA (reference sequence). The CDR3 totals 12 residues. Trimming left V 8 bases short and J 1 base short, with 11 bases between. In DNA form, the CDR3 reads TGCAGTCCCGAGGGGGGGAACACTGAAGCTTTCTTT. This gives the protein CSPEGGNTEAFF.

The chain recombines TRBV7-9 with TRBJ2-5; D unresolved. This CDR3 spans 13 amino acids. The V gene's germline CDR1 is SEHNR and CDR2 FQNEAQ (reference sequence). Trimming cost V 5 bases and J 5 bases, with 12 bases left between them. The CDR3, as DNA: TGTGCCAGCAGCCGCGCTCTCCCGGAGACCCAGTACTTC. Translation gives CASSRALPETQYF.

This clonotype was picked up a small number of times. The chain recombines TRBV7-9 with TRBJ1-5; D unresolved. Trimming took off 6 bases at V and 1 base at J, with 7 bases between the two ends. Germline V gene sequence: CDR1 SEHNR, CDR2 FQNEAQ (reference sequence). CDR3 length: 13 residues. In DNA, the CDR3 is TGTGCCAGCAGTTCGGGGAGCAATCAGCCCCAGCATTTT. Amino acid sequence: CASSSGSNQPQHF.

This clonotype has only a few counts. The J gene is TRBJ1-2, the V gene TRBV12-3 or TRBV12-4, with D unclear. The CDR3 is 11 residues long. Deletions cut 8 bases from V and 4 bases from J, with 8 bases between. The CDR3 reads CASSAFYGYTF. As DNA, the CDR3 is TGTGCCAGCTCCGCTTTCTATGGCTACACCTTC.